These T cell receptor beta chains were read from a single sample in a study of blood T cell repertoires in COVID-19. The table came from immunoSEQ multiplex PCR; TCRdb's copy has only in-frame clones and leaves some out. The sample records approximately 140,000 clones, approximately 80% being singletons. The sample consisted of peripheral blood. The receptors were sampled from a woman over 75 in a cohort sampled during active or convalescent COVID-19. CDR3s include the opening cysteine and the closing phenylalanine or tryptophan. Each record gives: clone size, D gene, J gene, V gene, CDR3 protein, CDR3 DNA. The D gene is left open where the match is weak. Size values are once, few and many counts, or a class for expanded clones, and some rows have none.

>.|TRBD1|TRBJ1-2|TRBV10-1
CASSVLGQGAWVGYTF
TGCGCCAGCAGTGTTTTGGGACAGGGGGCTTGGGTGGGCTACACCTTC
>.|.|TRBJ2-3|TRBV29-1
CSVSSVTDTQYF
TGCAGCGTTAGTAGCGTCACAGATACGCAGTATTTT
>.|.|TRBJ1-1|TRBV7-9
CASSQWGGGSEAFF
TGTGCTAGCAGCCAATGGGGAGGGGGTAGTGAAGCTTTCTTT
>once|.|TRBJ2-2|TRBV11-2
CASSVTAGVKTGELFF
TGTGCCAGCAGCGTTACTGCAGGTGTCAAGACCGGGGAGCTGTTTTTT
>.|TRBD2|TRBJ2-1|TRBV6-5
CASLPAGGTNEQFF
TGTGCCAGCTTGCCAGCGGGGGGCACCAATGAGCAGTTCTTC
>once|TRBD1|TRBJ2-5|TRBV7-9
CASSSTDRGETQYF
TGTGCCAGCAGCTCCACGGACAGGGGTGAGACCCAGTACTTC
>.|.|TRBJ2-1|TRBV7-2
CASRLQGLYNEQFF
TGTGCCAGCAGGCTACAGGGTCTCTACAATGAGCAGTTCTTC
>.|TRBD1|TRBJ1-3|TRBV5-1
CASSPQGAAGNTIYF
TGCGCCAGCAGCCCACAGGGGGCGGCTGGAAACACCATATATTTT
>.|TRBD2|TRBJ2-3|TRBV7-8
CASSLGASGYPTDTQYF
TGTGCCAGCAGCTTAGGGGCTAGCGGATACCCCACAGATACGCAGTATTTT
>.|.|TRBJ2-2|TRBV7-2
CASSLVAGVTGELFF
TGTGCCAGCAGCTTAGTGGCAGGGGTGACCGGGGAGCTGTTTTTT
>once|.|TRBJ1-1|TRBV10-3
CAISDPGGRDGAFF
TGTGCCATCAGTGACCCGGGGGGCCGAGACGGAGCTTTCTTT
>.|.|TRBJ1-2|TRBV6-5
CASSYEGRDGYTF
TGTGCCAGCAGTTACGAAGGGAGGGATGGCTACACCTTC